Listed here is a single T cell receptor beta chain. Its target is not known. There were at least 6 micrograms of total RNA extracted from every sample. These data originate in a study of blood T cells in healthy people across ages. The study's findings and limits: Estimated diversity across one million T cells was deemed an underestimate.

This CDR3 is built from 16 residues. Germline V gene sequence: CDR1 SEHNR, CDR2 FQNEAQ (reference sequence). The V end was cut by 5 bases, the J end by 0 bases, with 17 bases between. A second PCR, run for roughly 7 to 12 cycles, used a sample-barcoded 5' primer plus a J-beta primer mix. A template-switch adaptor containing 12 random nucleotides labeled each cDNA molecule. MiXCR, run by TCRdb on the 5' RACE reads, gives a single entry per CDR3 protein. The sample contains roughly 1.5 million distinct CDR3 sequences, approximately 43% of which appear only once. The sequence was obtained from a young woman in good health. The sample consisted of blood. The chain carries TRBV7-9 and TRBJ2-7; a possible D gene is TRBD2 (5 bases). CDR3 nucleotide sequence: TGTGCCAGCAGCGCCGAACTAGGGCCCCCCTCCTACGAGCAGTACTTC. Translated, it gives CASSAELGPPSYEQYF.